One and the same sample provided the 20 T cell receptor beta chains below, sequenced in a study of T cell responses to AZD1222 COVID-19 vaccine. Assay: immunoSEQ multiplex PCR; the TCRdb copy retains only in-frame clones and omits some. Of over 100,000 clones listed, around nine tenths are singletons. The sequences come from peripheral blood, collected on day 0 of AZD1222 vaccination. The receptors stem from an adult in good health.

This clone was found once. The rearrangement uses TRBV5-6 and TRBJ1-5; no clear D. The CDR3 extends over 15 amino acids. Trimming removed 4 bases from V and 1 base from J, with 12 bases in between. CDR1 is SGHDT and CDR2 is YYEEEE in the germline V gene. The CDR3 DNA reads as TGTGCCAGCAGCAAAAGAAAGAACAGCAATCAGCCCCAGCATTTT. It yields the protein CASSKRKNSNQPQHF.

CDR3 sequence reads: CASSNTEQFF. DNA of the CDR3: TGTGCCAGCAGTAACACTGAGCAGTTCTTC. The gene calls are TRBV6-5 and TRBJ2-1; D unclear. V lost 5 bases, J lost 9 bases, and 5 bases lay in between. Germline loops: CDR1 MNHEY, CDR2 SVGAGI. The CDR3 length is 10 residues.

This clone has just one count. The chain carries TRBV19 and TRBJ2-1; a weak D match, TRBD1 (6 bases). This CDR3 spans 15 amino acids. The ends were cut back, 2 bases at V and 7 bases at J, with 15 bases in the middle. Germline V gene data show CDR1 as LNHDA and CDR2 as SQIVND (reference sequence). This chain's CDR3 is CASSINRDLGNEQFF. The CDR3 DNA sequence: TGTGCCAGTAGTATAAACAGGGATCTTGGGAATGAGCAGTTCTTC.

A single count supports this clone. The chain uses TRBV6-2 or TRBV6-3 and TRBJ1-5, with D maybe TRBD1 (6 bases). Germline assignment: CDR1 MNHEY and CDR2 SVGEGT. V was pared by 2 bases and J by 5 bases, with 19 bases between. The CDR3 covers 17 residues. This CDR3 is CASSYGGTPARYQPQHF. The CDR3 nucleotides read TGTGCCAGCAGTTACGGGGGGACACCCGCCCGCTATCAGCCCCAGCATTTT.

V usage is TRBV28 and J usage is TRBJ1-3; D unresolved. Trimming removed 8 bases from V and 4 bases from J, with 15 bases in between. The CDR3 consists of 14 residues. The germline gives CDR1 MDHEN, CDR2 SYDVKM. The CDR3 is CASYQAGIGNTIYF. As DNA, the CDR3 is TGTGCCAGCTACCAGGCGGGCATAGGAAACACCATATATTTT.

The chain couples TRBV6-5 to TRBJ2-1; no firm D call. CDR3 size: 13 residues. The germline V and J ends were trimmed by 7 bases and 2 bases, with 9 bases remaining between them. The germline V gene has CDR1 MNHEY and CDR2 SVGAGI. The CDR3 spells CASTLGPYNEQFF. CDR3 coding DNA: TGTGCCAGCACCCTAGGGCCCTACAATGAGCAGTTCTTC.

The V and J genes are TRBV3-1 (or the pseudogene TRBV3-2) and TRBJ1-2; D unresolved. Germline CDR1 is LGHDT and CDR2 is YNNKEL (reference sequence). The CDR3 length is 13 residues. Trimming left V 4 bases short and J 6 bases short, with 12 bases between. The CDR3 nucleotides read TGTGCCAGCAGCCCGGAGAGGCGACATGGCTACACCTTC. This gives the protein CASSPERRHGYTF.

This clone was seen just once. The V gene is TRBV9, the J gene TRBJ1-4; possibly TRBD1 for D (6 bases). The CDR3 loop spans 15 amino acids. Deletions cut 0 bases from V and 0 bases from J, with 6 bases between. CDR1 SGDLS and CDR2 YYNGEE come from the germline V gene. CDR3 loop: CASSVGQATNEKLFF. The CDR3 DNA sequence: TGTGCCAGCAGCGTAGGACAGGCAACTAATGAAAAACTGTTTTTT.

This clone was picked up one time. CDR3 sequence: CASSYSPGTGETQYF. The CDR3 nucleotides read TGTGCCAGCAGTTATAGTCCCGGGACAGGGGAGACCCAGTACTTC. The chain joins TRBV6-6 to TRBJ2-5; 9 nucleotides match TRBD1. V gave up 3 bases and J gave up 5 bases; unmatched junction bases: 7. This CDR3 spans 15 amino acids. The germline V gene encodes CDR1 MNHNY and CDR2 SVGAGI (reference sequence).

This chain joins TRBV18 and TRBJ2-5; no definite D call. V lost 6 bases and J 2 bases, leaving 13 bases between the germline ends. CDR3 length equals 14 residues. Germline V gene lookup returns CDR1 KGHSH and CDR2 LQKENI. The CDR3 is CASSLGPNQETQYF. The CDR3 nucleotides read TGTGCCAGCTCCCTTGGACCCAATCAAGAGACCCAGTACTTC.

The CDR3: CASRLSGTNSGNTIYF. The CDR3 coding sequence is TGTGCCAGCAGGCTATCCGGGACAAACTCTGGAAACACCATATATTTT. The V and J genes are TRBV28 and TRBJ1-3, with D maybe TRBD1 (6 bases). CDR1 is MDHEN and CDR2 is SYDVKM in the germline V gene. This CDR3 has 16 residues. Trimming shortened V by 6 bases and J by 0 bases, and 15 bases separated the two germline ends. Based on the CDR3 plus reference TRBV28 and TRBJ1-3, the full variable domain is DVKVTQSSRYLVKRTGEKVFLECVQDMDHENMFWYRQDPGLGLRLIYFSYDVKMKEKGDIPEGYSVSREKKERFSLILESASTNQTSMYLCASRLSGTNSGNTIYFGEGSWLTVV.

The rearrangement joins TRBV9 to TRBJ2-2, with 9 bases aligning to TRBD2. V was pared by 3 bases and J by 6 bases, with 12 bases of the junction left unmatched. The CDR3 runs 17 residues. Per the germline V gene, CDR1 is SGDLS and CDR2 is YYNGEE. Here the CDR3 reads CASSAGGTSITAGELFF. CDR3 nucleotides: TGTGCCAGCAGCGCCGGGGGGACTAGCATAACAGCCGGGGAGCTGTTTTTT.

Only one count was recorded for this clone. The V call is TRBV28, the J call TRBJ1-1; TRBD1 is a possible D gene (5 bases). The germline CDR1 and CDR2 sequences are MDHEN and SYDVKM. The V end was cut by 0 bases, the J end by 4 bases, with 12 bases between. CDR3 length equals 15 residues. CDR3 residues: CASSLWGQGGTEAFF. CDR3 in DNA: TGTGCCAGCAGTTTATGGGGGCAAGGCGGCACTGAAGCTTTCTTT. The full variable domain, completed using reference TRBV28 and TRBJ1-1, is DVKVTQSSRYLVKRTGEKVFLECVQDMDHENMFWYRQDPGLGLRLIYFSYDVKMKEKGDIPEGYSVSREKKERFSLILESASTNQTSMYLCASSLWGQGGTEAFFGQGTRLTVV.

This chain uses TRBV6-2 or TRBV6-3 with TRBJ1-4; D ambiguous. The V gene lost 4 bases and the J gene lost 4 bases, with 7 bases spanning the gap. The CDR3 is 13 residues long. In germline, CDR1 is MNHEY, CDR2 SVGEGT. The CDR3, as DNA: TGTGCCAGCAGTTGGACGGTTAATGAAAAACTGTTTTTT. It yields the protein CASSWTVNEKLFF.

This rearrangement joins TRBV4-1 to TRBJ1-2; TRBD1 might be the D (6 bases). CDR3 length: 18 residues. The germline gives CDR1 MGHRA, CDR2 YSYEKL. The V gene lost 0 bases and the J gene lost 4 bases, with 21 bases spanning the gap. CDR3 sequence reads: CASSQDGRGRSVTYGYTF. The CDR3 coding sequence is TGCGCCAGCAGCCAAGATGGCAGGGGAAGAAGTGTTACCTATGGCTACACCTTC.

The CDR3 reads CASSVAGDRSTDTQYF. CDR3 coding DNA: TGTGCCAGCAGCGTAGCCGGAGACAGAAGCACAGATACGCAGTATTTT. The chain employs TRBV9 and TRBJ2-3; D might be TRBD1 (5 bases). Trimming shortened V by 0 bases and J by 0 bases, and 11 bases separated the two germline ends. Germline assignment: CDR1 SGDLS and CDR2 YYNGEE. The CDR3 has 16 amino acids.

The chain has TRBV19 and TRBJ1-3; D might be TRBD1 (5 bases). There are 15 residues in the CDR3. Germline V gene data show CDR1 as LNHDA and CDR2 as SQIVND (reference sequence). V was pared by 7 bases and J by 0 bases, with 13 bases between. CDR3 coding DNA: TGTGCCAGTACCCAGGGATTCTACTCTGGAAACACCATATATTTT. This codes for CASTQGFYSGNTIYF. The whole variable domain, filled in from reference TRBV19 and TRBJ1-3, reads DGGITQSPKYLFRKEGQNVTLSCEQNLNHDAMYWYRQDPGQGLRLIYYSQIVNDFQKGDIAEGYSVSREKKESFPLTVTSAQKNPTAFYLCASTQGFYSGNTIYFGEGSWLTVV.

There are a few counts of this clone. V and J are TRBV28 and TRBJ1-1; no clear D gene. In germline, CDR1 is MDHEN, CDR2 SYDVKM. V was clipped by 5 bases and J by 1 base, with 8 bases between them. This CDR3 contains 13 residues. The CDR3 here is CASSRKPNTEAFF. In DNA form, the CDR3 reads TGTGCCAGCAGTCGAAAACCGAACACTGAAGCTTTCTTT.

The chain links TRBV15 to TRBJ2-3; D may be TRBD2 (6 bases). The CDR3 extends over 19 amino acids. CDR1 is LNHNV and CDR2 is YYDKDF in the germline V gene (reference sequence). The V and J ends lost 0 bases and 0 bases respectively, with 19 bases between them. CDR3 residues: CATSREGGRRDISTDTQYF. CDR3 bases: TGTGCCACCAGCAGAGAGGGCGGTAGGCGGGATATTAGCACAGATACGCAGTATTTT.

The chain couples TRBV7-9 to TRBJ2-3; D is possibly TRBD1 or TRBD2 (5 bases each). Trimming removed 2 bases from V and 4 bases from J, with 10 bases in between. Germline V gene data show CDR1 as SEHNR and CDR2 as FQNEAQ (reference sequence). The CDR3 totals 14 residues. CDR3 in DNA: TGTGCCAGCAGCTTAATGACGGGGCCAGATACGCAGTATTTT. Translated: CASSLMTGPDTQYF.